The 3 T cell receptor beta chains presented below share a single source sample, sequenced in a study of shared clonotypes between healthy human individuals. The data were produced by immunoSEQ multiplex PCR, yet TCRdb's version contains in-frame clones alone and is incomplete. The sample comprises about 2.3 million clones, over 85% of which are singletons, and 0.39% rests with the top ten. The sequenced sample consisted of naive CD4+ T cells from PBMCs. Described subset: CD45RA+ positively selected. All receptors derive from a man aged 18 to 30 in good health. Some clones in this sample may be carry-over from other donors' samples.

This chain joins TRBV19 and TRBJ2-2; maybe TRBD2 (5 bases). V gave up 10 bases and J gave up 3 bases, with 12 bases separating them. From germline, CDR1 is LNHDA and CDR2 SQIVND (reference sequence). There are 13 residues in the CDR3. CDR3 in DNA: TGTGCCACGCGCGGGCCGGACACCGGGGAGCTGTTTTTT. Translating it yields CATRGPDTGELFF.

This chain links TRBV20-1 with TRBJ2-7; perhaps D is TRBD1 or TRBD2 (5 bases each). CDR1 is DFQATT and CDR2 is SNEGSKA in the germline V gene (reference sequence). The CDR3 sequence is 10 residues long. The V end was cut by 6 bases, the J end by 13 bases, with 16 bases between. The CDR3 coding sequence is TGCAGTGCCAAGAGGGGAGCTTTTTACTTC. Protein: CSAKRGAFYF.

The chain combines TRBV5-1 with TRBJ2-7; TRBD2 matches at 7 bases. Germline CDR1 SGHRS, CDR2 YFSETQ. The CDR3 extends over 16 amino acids. The junction had 6 bases not matched to a gene; V was cut back by 0 bases and J by 0 bases. The CDR3 loop reads CASSLVWSGDSYEQYF. The CDR3 DNA follows: TGCGCCAGCAGCTTGGTATGGAGCGGGGACTCCTACGAGCAGTACTTC.